This record looks at one TCR beta chain sequence and its context. The antigen is undetermined. TCRdb keeps only in-frame clones here, not all; method: immunoSEQ multiplex PCR. The sample consists of some 2,500,000 clones, around 90% of them appearing once. This sample was taken from a study of shared clonotypes between healthy human individuals. Findings and caveats of the study: Larger richness was generally estimated for naive than memory subsets.

CDR1 is MNHEY, CDR2 SMNVEV, per germline (reference sequence). V was trimmed by 2 bases and J by 9 bases, leaving 14 bases between them. The CDR3 consists of 14 residues. CD4+ cells were split into CD45RA+ naive and CD45RA-negative memory subsets. This rearrangement joins TRBV27 to TRBJ2-4; D possibly corresponds to TRBD2 (6 bases). The clonotype originates from a man aged 18-30 years in good health. Some clones in this sample may be carry-over from other donors' samples. The sequencing input was naive CD4+ T cells from PBMCs. The sample's subset: CD45RA+ positively selected. The CDR3 loop reads CASSLKENGGIQYF. CDR3 DNA: TGTGCCAGCAGTTTAAAGGAGAACGGGGGCATTCAGTACTTC.